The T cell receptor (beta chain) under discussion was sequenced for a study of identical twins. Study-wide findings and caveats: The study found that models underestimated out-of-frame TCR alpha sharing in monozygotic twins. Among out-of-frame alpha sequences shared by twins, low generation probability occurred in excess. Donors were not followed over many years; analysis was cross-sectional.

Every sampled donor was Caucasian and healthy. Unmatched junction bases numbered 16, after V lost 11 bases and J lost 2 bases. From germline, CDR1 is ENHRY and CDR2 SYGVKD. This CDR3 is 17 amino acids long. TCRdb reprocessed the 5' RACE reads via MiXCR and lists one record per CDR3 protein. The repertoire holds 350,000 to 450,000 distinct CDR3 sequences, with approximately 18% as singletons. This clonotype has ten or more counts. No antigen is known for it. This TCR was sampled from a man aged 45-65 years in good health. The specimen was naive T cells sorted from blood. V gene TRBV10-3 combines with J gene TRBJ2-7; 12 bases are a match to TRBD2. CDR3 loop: CAVSPTSGSLHAYEQYF. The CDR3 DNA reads TGTGCCGTAAGTCCGACTAGCGGGAGCCTCCATGCCTACGAGCAGTACTTC.